This T cell receptor (beta chain) was retrieved from a study of blood T cells in healthy people across ages. The length of the CDR3 is 14 residues. Germline-derived CDR1 and CDR2 are MDHEN and SYDVKM. With 7 bases clipped from V and 4 bases from J, the junction kept 10 bases outside the gene matches. In this sample, this clonotype turned up once. A second PCR of about 7 to 12 cycles used a sample-barcoded 5' primer and a J-beta primer mix. TCRdb re-analysed the 5' RACE reads in MiXCR, keeping a single row per CDR3 protein. The sample consists of about 800,000 distinct CDR3 sequences, 58% of them appearing once.

This receptor was obtained from a young man in good health. This chain links TRBV28 with TRBJ2-7; the match to TRBD1 covers 7 bases. The specimen was blood. DNA of the CDR3: TGTGCCAGCACCTCCGGGACAGCCAGATACGAGCAGTACTTC. It encodes CASTSGTARYEQYF. Complete variable domain (other parts from reference TRBV28 and TRBJ2-7): DVKVTQSSRYLVKRTGEKVFLECVQDMDHENMFWYRQDPGLGLRLIYFSYDVKMKEKGDIPEGYSVSREKKERFSLILESASTNQTSMYLCASTSGTARYEQYFGPGTRLTVT.